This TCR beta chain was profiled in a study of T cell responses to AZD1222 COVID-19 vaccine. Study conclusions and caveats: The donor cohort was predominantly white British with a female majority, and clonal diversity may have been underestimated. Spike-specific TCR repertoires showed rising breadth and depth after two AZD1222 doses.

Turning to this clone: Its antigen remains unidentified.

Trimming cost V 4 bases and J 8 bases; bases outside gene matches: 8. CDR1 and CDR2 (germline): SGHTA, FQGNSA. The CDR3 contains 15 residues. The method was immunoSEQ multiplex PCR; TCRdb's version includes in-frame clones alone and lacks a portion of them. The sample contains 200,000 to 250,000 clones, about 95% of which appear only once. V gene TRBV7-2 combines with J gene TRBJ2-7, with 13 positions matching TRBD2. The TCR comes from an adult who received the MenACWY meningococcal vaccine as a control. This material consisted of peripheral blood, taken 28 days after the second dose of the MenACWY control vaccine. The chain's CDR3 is CASSSLGTSGNKQYF. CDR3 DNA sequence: TGTGCCAGCAGCTCACTAGGGACTAGCGGGAATAAGCAGTACTTC.